A selection of T cell receptor beta chains follows, all from one sample in a study of a mutant IDH1 vaccine in newly diagnosed glioma. Antigen specificity for these receptors is unknown. Profiling relied on immunoSEQ multiplex PCR, and the TCRdb table lists in-frame clones only, not all of them. The sample lists roughly 26,000 clones, 70% to 90% occurring once. Sequences were derived from PBMCs, sampled from a glioma patient whose treatment included an IDH1 peptide vaccine. Receptors originate from a man aged 25 to 40 with glioma. The CDR3 runs from the conserved cysteine through the conserved F or W. A D gene is named only where the DNA matches it firmly. Clone size is not always given. Where it is, it says once, few, many or a class for expanded clones.

j_call d_call clone_size v_call cdr3_nt cdr3_aa
TRBJ2-3 NA NA TRBV9 TGTGCCAGCAGCGTAGGGGATACGCAGTATTTT CASSVGDTQYF
TRBJ2-4 NA NA TRBV6-1 TGTGCCAGCAGTGCTCCCTTACAGGTGGACATTCAGTACTTC CASSAPLQVDIQYF
TRBJ2-3 TRBD2 NA TRBV25-1 TGTGCCAGCAGTGGAACTAGCGGTTACACAGATACGCAGTATTTT CASSGTSGYTDTQYF
TRBJ1-5 NA NA TRBV6-5 TGTGCCAGCAGTCGGTCCGCCGATCAGCCCCAGCATTTT CASSRSADQPQHF
TRBJ2-3 TRBD2 once TRBV11-2 TGTGCCAGCAGCTCCTTAGCGGGAGCCCCAGATACGCAGTATTTT CASSSLAGAPDTQYF
TRBJ2-3 NA NA TRBV5-1 TGCGCCAGCAGCTCCCTTTTAGGGGGGAGCACAGATACGCAGTATTTT CASSSLLGGSTDTQYF
TRBJ2-2 TRBD1 NA TRBV7-3 TGTGCCAGCAGCTTAATCCGGGACAGGGTCGGCACCGGGGAGCTGTTTTTT CASSLIRDRVGTGELFF
TRBJ2-7 TRBD1 medium-sized TRBV30 TGTGCCTGGAGTGTACAGACAGGGGGCTACGAGCAGTACTTC CAWSVQTGGYEQYF
TRBJ2-2 TRBD2 NA TRBV9 TGTGCCAGCAGCGTATTCGGGACTAGCGGGAGGGGGGAGCTGTTTTTT CASSVFGTSGRGELFF
TRBJ1-5 NA NA TRBV6-6 TGTGCCAGCAAAAGGGGTACGTCCTATAGCAATCAGCCCCAGCATTTT CASKRGTSYSNQPQHF
TRBJ2-3 TRBD1 NA TRBV5-6 TGTGCCAGCCTCATTGGGGACAGGGAGGTTCACACAGATACGCAGTATTTT CASLIGDREVHTDTQYF
TRBJ2-7 NA NA TRBV30 TGTGCCTGGAGTGGGATTGTAGACGTCGTGCAGTACTTC CAWSGIVDVVQYF
TRBJ1-2 TRBD1 once TRBV18 TGTGCCAGCTCACCAGACGGGACAGGGTACTATGGCTACACCTTC CASSPDGTGYYGYTF
TRBJ2-3 NA few TRBV2 TGTGCCAGCGACGAAGAAGGGGTCCGGGCGGGTACGCAGTATTTT CASDEEGVRAGTQYF
TRBJ2-2 TRBD2 NA TRBV7-2 TGTGCCAGCAGCTCCTACGGACTAGCGGCAGAGAGTACCGGGGAGCTGTTTTTT CASSSYGLAAESTGELFF
TRBJ2-7 NA NA TRBV30 TGTGCCTGGGGCGTTTATGGCTACGAGCAGTACTTC CAWGVYGYEQYF
TRBJ2-7 TRBD2 large TRBV6-5 TGTGCCAGCAGTTACAGGCGCGGGGGTTCCTACGAGCAGTACTTC CASSYRRGGSYEQYF
TRBJ2-2 NA NA TRBV5-1 TGCGCCAGCAGCCCCGACACCACAGAGCTGTTTTTT CASSPDTTELFF
TRBJ2-7 NA NA TRBV27 TGTGCCAGCAGTGACCCTAGCTCCTACGAGCAGTACTTC CASSDPSSYEQYF
TRBJ1-5 TRBD1 NA TRBV2 TGTGCCAGCAGTGGCGGGACAGTGGATAGCAATCAGCCCCAGCATTTT CASSGGTVDSNQPQHF
TRBJ2-1 NA NA TRBV19 TGTGCCAGTAGTATAGGAGACGGGAGCTCCTACAATGAGCAGTTCTTC CASSIGDGSSYNEQFF
TRBJ2-5 NA NA TRBV7-2 TGTGCCAGCAGCCCGGGACATAGAAAAGAGACCCAGTACTTC CASSPGHRKETQYF
TRBJ1-2 TRBD1 NA TRBV10-3 TGTGCCATCAGTGACGGACAGGCTAACTATGGCTACACCTTC CAISDGQANYGYTF
TRBJ1-2 TRBD1 NA TRBV5-1 TGCGCCAGCAGCACCGGGACAGCAGCTGGTGGCTACACCTTC CASSTGTAAGGYTF
TRBJ1-1 NA NA TRBV5-1 TGCGCCAGCAGCCCACCGGGGGGTATGAACACTGAAGCTTTCTTT CASSPPGGMNTEAFF
TRBJ2-3 NA NA TRBV7-9 TGTGCCAGCAGCGCGGGCGCGACACCCACAGATACGCAGTATTTT CASSAGATPTDTQYF
TRBJ2-3 NA NA TRBV6-1 TGTGCCAGCACCTCAGGGGCTAGTACAGATACGCAGTATTTT CASTSGASTDTQYF
TRBJ1-1 NA NA TRBV27 TGTGCCAGCAGTTTATGGGGGTCCCCAGGGAACACTGAAGCTTTCTTT CASSLWGSPGNTEAFF
TRBJ1-5 NA NA TRBV18 TGTGCCAGCTCAAAAGGGGGGGGGAATAGCAATCAGCCCCAGCATTTT CASSKGGGNSNQPQHF
TRBJ1-6 NA NA TRBV9 TGTGCCAGCAGCGTGCAGGACCCTTATAATTCACCCCTCCACTTT CASSVQDPYNSPLHF
TRBJ2-7 NA NA TRBV2 TGTGCCAGCAGTCTTCAAACTCTCCTAGCCCACGAGCAGTACTTC CASSLQTLLAHEQYF
TRBJ2-3 TRBD2 NA TRBV4-3 TGCGCCAGCAGCCAAGATACAGCGGGGCGCACAGATACGCAGTATTTT CASSQDTAGRTDTQYF
TRBJ1-2 NA NA TRBV6-1 TGTGCCAGCAGTACCTCCGACAGGATAGTTGATGGCTACACCTTC CASSTSDRIVDGYTF
TRBJ1-1 NA NA TRBV4-1 TGCGCCAGCAGCCAAGGTCCGGCCCTGTACTCTGAAGCTTTCTTT CASSQGPALYSEAFF